The 11 T cell receptor beta chains below all came from one sample that was sequenced in a study of PD-L1 blockade in urothelial cancer (TCRdb year 2017). Libraries were constructed by the immunoSEQ multiplex PCR assay. The table was pulled from immuneACCESS by TCRdb, which kept in-frame rearrangements only. Such tables lose some clones; where checked, under half of the loss comes from unresolved V genes, and the rest has no known cause. The sample data list about 80,000 clones, and about 85% of these were observed just once. Jointly, the top ten make up around 5% of the sample. This specimen consisted of PBMCs, obtained around atezolizumab (anti-PD-L1) treatment. The source is an older woman with urothelial cancer.

The chain joins TRBV7-7 to TRBJ2-2, with TRBD2 matching over 8 bases. Unmatched junction bases numbered 5, after V lost 5 bases and J lost 0 bases. The CDR3 extends over 16 amino acids. Germline V CDR1 and CDR2: SSHAT, FNYEAQ (reference sequence). This CDR3 reads CASSLAAGANTGELFF. For the CDR3, the DNA is TGTGCCAGCAGCCTGGCAGCGGGGGCGAACACCGGGGAGCTGTTTTTT.

This clone has a single count. This chain uses TRBV18 with TRBJ1-2; TRBD1 aligns across 7 bases. V lost 6 bases to trimming and J lost 5 bases; unmatched junction nucleotides: 3. The CDR3 has 12 residues. The germline V gene has CDR1 KGHSH and CDR2 LQKENI. CDR3 loop: CASSRQGYGYTF. CDR3 DNA: TGTGCCAGCTCCCGACAGGGTTATGGCTACACCTTC.

The chain carries TRBV5-1 and TRBJ1-1; 8 positions agree with TRBD1. The length of the CDR3 is 15 residues. V trimming: 0 bases; J trimming: 7 bases; junction bases outside the gene matches: 8. The germline CDR1 and CDR2 sequences are SGHRS and YFSETQ. The CDR3 DNA follows: TGCGCCAGCAGCTTGGGACAGGGGAAATATGGTGAAGCTTTCTTT. The encoded protein is CASSLGQGKYGEAFF. Together with reference TRBV5-1 and TRBJ1-1, the CDR3 gives the full variable domain: KAGVTQTPRYLIKTRGQQVTLSCSPISGHRSVSWYQQTPGQGLQFLFEYFSETQRNKGNFPGRFSGRQFSNSRSEMNVSTLELGDSALYLCASSLGQGKYGEAFFGQGTRLTVV.

The gene calls are TRBV10-3 and TRBJ2-1; 10 positions agree with TRBD1. Germline trimming cut 5 bases from V and 6 bases from J; bases unmatched to any gene: 10. CDR1 is ENHRY and CDR2 is SYGVKD in the germline V gene. The CDR3 loop spans 16 amino acids. In DNA, the CDR3 is TGTGCCATCAGTTTCCTAGACAGGGGGCACCGCAATGAGCAGTTCTTC. Protein sequence: CAISFLDRGHRNEQFF.

This clone was picked up one time. CDR3 residues: CASSYSYLNYGYTF. The CDR3, as DNA: TGTGCCAGCAGTTACTCGTATCTTAACTATGGCTACACCTTC. V usage is TRBV6-5 and J usage is TRBJ1-2; D is unclear. V was cut by 0 bases and J by 1 base, with 6 bases left in between. The CDR3 is 14 residues long. CDR1 is MNHEY, CDR2 SVGAGI, per germline.

The chain links TRBV6-5 to TRBJ2-2; possibly TRBD1 for D (6 bases). The V and J ends lost 8 bases and 6 bases respectively, with 16 bases between them. CDR3 length: 14 residues. Germline V gene data show CDR1 as MNHEY and CDR2 as SVGAGI. This CDR3 reads CASHRGSEPGELFF. The CDR3 DNA reads TGTGCCAGCCATAGGGGGTCAGAGCCCGGGGAGCTGTTTTTT.

This clone came up once. J is TRBJ2-7 and V is TRBV5-1; 8 positions match TRBD2. Germline lookup yields CDR1 SGHRS and CDR2 YFSETQ. The CDR3 covers 15 residues. Trimming at V came to 4 bases and at J to 2 bases, leaving 8 bases not matched to a gene. CDR3 loop: CASSPGGGRTYEQYF. The CDR3 coding sequence is TGCGCCAGCAGCCCCGGGGGGGGGCGAACCTACGAGCAGTACTTC.

This CDR3 is CASRTSGTYNEQFF. The CDR3 coding sequence is TGTGCCAGTCGAACTAGCGGAACTTACAATGAGCAGTTCTTC. This rearrangement joins TRBV19 to TRBJ2-1, with 8 bases matching TRBD2. In germline, CDR1 is LNHDA, CDR2 SQIVND (reference sequence). Trimming removed 8 bases from V and 4 bases from J; junction bases left unmatched: 7. The CDR3 extends over 14 amino acids.

J is TRBJ2-1 and V is TRBV7-9; 10 positions agree with TRBD2. Germline loops: CDR1 SEHNR, CDR2 FQNEAQ (reference sequence). This CDR3 has 15 amino acids. Unmatched junction bases numbered 6, after V lost 6 bases and J lost 4 bases. CDR3 protein: CASRQLAGLYNEQFF. CDR3 nucleotide sequence: TGTGCCAGCAGGCAACTAGCGGGGCTTTACAATGAGCAGTTCTTC.

The chain combines TRBV10-3 with TRBJ2-7; 7 positions agree with TRBD1. CDR1 and CDR2 from the germline V gene are ENHRY and SYGVKD. Trimming removed 3 bases from V and 3 bases from J; junction bases left unmatched: 11. The CDR3 totals 16 residues. The DNA of the CDR3 is TGTGCCATCAGTGATGCCCGACAGGGCCCTTTCTACGAGCAGTACTTC. Residues: CAISDARQGPFYEQYF.

The chain carries TRBV5-8 and TRBJ2-7; maybe TRBD2 (5 bases). Germline V gene lookup returns CDR1 SGHTS and CDR2 YDEGEE. V shed 4 bases and J shed 0 bases, with 14 bases lying between them. CDR3 length: 15 amino acids. CDR3 coding DNA: TGTGCCAGCAGCACTGGACTTGGTAGCTCCTACGAGCAGTACTTC. Translation: CASSTGLGSSYEQYF.